Below are 6 T cell receptor beta chains sequenced from a single sample in a study of shared clonotypes between healthy human individuals. Measured with immunoSEQ multiplex PCR; TCRdb has only the in-frame clones, and not every one. Here the sample spans about 2.4 million clones, 93% being singletons. The specimen sequenced was naive CD4+ T cells from PBMCs. Indicated subset: CD45RA+ positively selected. All receptors derive from a man aged 18-30 years in good health. Some clones in this sample may be carry-over from other donors' samples.

V gene TRBV28 combines with J gene TRBJ2-3; 11 bases are a match to TRBD2. The germline V gene has CDR1 MDHEN and CDR2 SYDVKM. The J segment lost 5 bases and the V segment lost 5 bases, leaving 6 bases of the junction unmatched. The CDR3 sequence is 15 residues long. The CDR3 loop is CASSILAGAGDTQYF. The CDR3 DNA reads TGTGCCAGCAGTATACTAGCGGGAGCGGGAGATACGCAGTATTTT.

The chain combines TRBV30 with TRBJ2-2, with unresolved D. Trimming removed 1 base at V and 6 bases at J, with 12 bases between. The CDR3 sequence is 14 residues long. The germline V gene encodes CDR1 GTSNPN and CDR2 SVGIG (reference sequence). The CDR3 reads CAWSGSVLAGELFF. The CDR3 DNA follows: TGTGCCTGGAGTGGGTCGGTCTTGGCCGGGGAGCTGTTTTTT. The full variable domain, with the rest looked up from reference TRBV30 and TRBJ2-2, is SQTIHQWPATLVQPVGSPLSLECTVEGTSNPNLYWYRQAAGRGLQLLFYSVGIGQISSEVPQNLSASRPQDRQFILSSKKLLLSDSGFYLCAWSGSVLAGELFFGEGSRLTVL.

This chain connects TRBV19 to TRBJ1-4; the D is unclear. Germline loops: CDR1 LNHDA, CDR2 SQIVND (reference sequence). The CDR3 has 15 amino acids. With 6 bases removed from V and 0 bases from J, the gap between germline ends came to 11 bases. The CDR3 nucleotides are TGTGCCAGTAGCAGCTTAGGTGCAACTAATGAAAAACTGTTTTTT. Amino acid sequence: CASSSLGATNEKLFF.

Remarks on this clone: Other DNA sequences in the sample encode the same CDR3. This sequence joins TRBV6-5 and TRBJ1-5; D remains unclear. V lost 2 bases and J lost 4, with 6 bases in between. Germline CDR1 reads MNHEY; CDR2 reads SVGAGI. This CDR3 is built from 13 residues. CDR3 residues: CASSYRSNQPQHF. CDR3 bases: TGTGCCAGCAGTTACCGGTCAAATCAGCCCCAGCATTTT.

The chain has TRBV7-2 and TRBJ2-1; 9 bases match TRBD1. V was pared by 1 base and J by 3 bases, with 4 bases of the junction left unmatched. The CDR3 is 16 residues long. The germline CDR1 and CDR2 sequences are SGHTA and FQGNSA. The CDR3, as DNA: TGTGCCAGCAGCTTAGGCGGGACAGGGCTCTACAATGAGCAGTTCTTC. This codes for CASSLGGTGLYNEQFF.

This clone came up a few times. V and J are TRBV19 and TRBJ1-1; TRBD1 matches at 8 bases. The CDR3 totals 16 residues. The J segment lost 4 bases and the V segment lost 7 bases, leaving 14 bases of the junction unmatched. CDR1 is LNHDA and CDR2 is SQIVND in the germline V gene (reference sequence). The CDR3 spells CASTPATGGMSTEAFF. The CDR3 coding sequence is TGTGCCAGTACCCCAGCAACAGGGGGGATGAGCACTGAAGCTTTCTTT. The variable domain in full, completed from reference TRBV19 and TRBJ1-1, reads DGGITQSPKYLFRKEGQNVTLSCEQNLNHDAMYWYRQDPGQGLRLIYYSQIVNDFQKGDIAEGYSVSREKKESFPLTVTSAQKNPTAFYLCASTPATGGMSTEAFFGQGTRLTVV.